Included here is one TCR beta chain sequence, with context. Its antigen is not yet known. The input lacks base qualities; no much larger clone sits a single base away. The trim is 0 bases for V and 3 bases for J, with a gap of 21 bases between the germline ends. Reading the germline V gene (reference sequence) gives CDR1 LNHNV and CDR2 YYDKDF. The CDR3 measures 18 amino acids from cysteine to phenylalanine. The entry retains the CDR3 DNA only, 54 bases that are in frame from base 1. This entry belongs to a study of identical twins (TCRdb year 2016). The study in broad terms: The study deep-sequenced TCR alpha and beta repertoires from monozygotic twins, unrelated adults of various ages and cord blood to test whether fetal clonotypes persist. Replicate twin experiments were performed at different times using different library preparation protocols to rule out contamination.

The full study reports these points: Zero-insertion analyses could be partly confounded by invariant T cells such as MAIT and iNKT, although diverse VJ usage argued against such confounding for most clonotypes. In monozygotic twins, out-of-frame TCR alpha sharing was systematically underestimated by recombination models, although the models agreed with sharing between unrelated individuals. Out-of-frame TCR alpha sequences shared between twins showed an excess of low generation-probability sequences compared with coincidental sharing between unrelated individuals. A weaker excess of twin sharing was found in beta out-of-frame sequences because the signal-to-noise ratio was lowered by fewer shared sequences. Conclusions relied on cross-sectional statistical analysis, since the same donors could not be followed over many years. Fewer insertions were carried by abundant cord blood beta clonotypes; a weaker similar trend was observed in young adult naive repertoires, while no such trend was observed in memory repertoires.

Library generation was performed with 5' RACE. The sample was run on an Illumina HiSeq 2000. A universal primer binding site was introduced by template switching, and a unique molecular identifier was present in the final cDNA, enabling accurate counting of TCR cDNA molecules. First-strand cDNA for TCR alpha and beta chains was synthesized from specific primers in the conserved constant-segment region. To control for contamination, each cDNA library was double barcoded with a SMART-Mk sample barcode plus Illumina barcodes. TruSeq adapter sequences, together with Illumina sample barcodes, were added in two successive PCR steps. TCR alpha and beta cDNA libraries were sequenced on the Illumina HiSeq platform with custom primers. As for how the authors treated the data: MiGEC was used to process raw reads and extract unique molecular identifiers, and MiXCR was used to find CDR3 positions. For each individual, recombination models were inferred using an EM algorithm with the repgenHMM and IGoR tools. Shared clonotype analysis was performed with the tcR package in R, normalizing sharing by the product of cloneset sizes. To study raw recombination free of thymic and clonal selection effects, out-of-frame nonproductive sequences were analyzed. The public reads were reanalyzed by TCRdb: fastp trimming at Q25, MiXCR alignment, in-frame beta chains only. One record per CDR3 amino acid sequence lists the most common genes and DNA. TCRdb, rather than the study authors, made the V and J calls. The sample table shows hundreds of thousands of distinct CDR3 sequences, and 9% to 15% are seen once. The ten largest account for around 1.5% of the sample.

All donors were healthy Caucasians. The twin cohort comprised three pairs of female monozygotic twins, all aged roughly 18 to 30 years. Peripheral blood mononuclear cells were the source from which RNA for the TCR libraries was isolated. This sample also appeared in a second study, on yellow fever vaccine responses in identical twins. The second paper states: The authors reported that the T cell response to vaccination in identical twins appeared partly convergent and partly personalized. The study precisely tracked vaccine-responding T cell clones in identical twins.

The sequencing input was PBMCs. The receptor was isolated from a woman younger than 30 in good health. The chain was built from TRBV15 and TRBJ2-7; matching of 5 bases hints at TRBD2 as the D gene. The CDR3 region: CATSRDYPGLAGVYEQYF. The DNA is as follows: TGTGCCACCAGCAGAGATTACCCCGGGCTAGCCGGCGTCTACGAGCAGTACTTC.